The clone carrying this TCR beta chain was observed a few times. Its target is not known. The data belong to a study of beta chain features in type 1 diabetes. Study conclusions and caveats: The similarity of naive, central memory and Treg TCRB repertoires appeared greater among patients than among healthy donors. Across all four CD4+ subsets, people with type 1 diabetes showed modestly shorter TCRB CDR3s.

Trimming removed 1 base at V and 2 bases at J, with 11 bases between. Germline values: CDR1 SEHNR, CDR2 FQNEAQ (reference sequence). The CDR3 has 15 residues. The investigators reverse transcribed all of the isolated RNA, so they sequenced expressed TCRB transcripts. The method was immunoSEQ multiplex PCR; TCRdb's version includes in-frame clones alone and lacks a portion of them. The sample has hundreds of thousands of clones, around an eighth seen once. The sample taken for sequencing was naive CD4+ T cells from blood. The genes are TRBV7-9 and TRBJ2-5; D unresolved. The TCR was taken from a man in his late teens or twenties with type 1 diabetes. The CDR3 DNA sequence: TGTGCCAGCAGCTTAGGAGAGACGGATCAAGAGACCCAGTACTTC. This encodes CASSLGETDQETQYF.